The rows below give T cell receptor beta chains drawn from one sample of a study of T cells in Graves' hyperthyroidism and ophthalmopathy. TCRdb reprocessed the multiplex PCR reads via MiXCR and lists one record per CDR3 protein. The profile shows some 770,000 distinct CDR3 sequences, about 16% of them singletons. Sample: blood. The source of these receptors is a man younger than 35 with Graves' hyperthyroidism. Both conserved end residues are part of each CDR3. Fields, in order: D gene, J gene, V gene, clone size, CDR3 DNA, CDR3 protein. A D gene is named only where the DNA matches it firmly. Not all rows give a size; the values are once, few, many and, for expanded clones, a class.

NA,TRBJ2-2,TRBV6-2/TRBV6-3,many,TGTGCCAGCACACGGACGGGCACCGGGGAGCTGTTTTTT,CASTRTGTGELFF
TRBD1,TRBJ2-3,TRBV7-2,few,TGTGCCAGCAGCCGGGGGAACAGGGGGCTCACAGATACGCAGTATTTT,CASSRGNRGLTDTQYF
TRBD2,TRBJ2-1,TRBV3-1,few,TGTGCCAGCAGCCAAGGGATAGGGAGGGGTTTCAATGAGCAGTTCTTC,CASSQGIGRGFNEQFF
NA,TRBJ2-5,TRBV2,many,TGTGCCAGCAGGGGGGCAGAGGCCCCTGGGGAGACCCAGTACTTC,CASRGAEAPGETQYF
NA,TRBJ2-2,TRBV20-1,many,TGCAGTGCCAGGAGGGGCACCGGGGAGCTGTTTTTT,CSARRGTGELFF
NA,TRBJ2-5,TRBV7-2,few,TGTGCCAGCAGCTACCGGGGGCACCAAGAGACCCAGTACTTC,CASSYRGHQETQYF
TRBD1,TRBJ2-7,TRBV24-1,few,TGTGCCACCAGTGATGGACAGGACGAGCAGTACTTC,CATSDGQDEQYF
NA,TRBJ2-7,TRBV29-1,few,TGCAGCGTTGAAACGACCGAGCAGTACTTC,CSVETTEQYF
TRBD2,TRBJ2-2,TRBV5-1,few,TGCGCCAGCAGCTTGCTAGCGGGTCAGAACGGGGAGCTGTTTTTT,CASSLLAGQNGELFF
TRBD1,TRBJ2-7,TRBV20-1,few,TGCAGTGCTACAGGACAGGGGGCCGAGCAGTACTTC,CSATGQGAEQYF
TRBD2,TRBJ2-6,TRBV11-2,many,TGTGCCAGCAGCTCCGGACTAGCGGGCGGCTCTGGGGCCAACGTCCTGACTTTC,CASSSGLAGGSGANVLTF
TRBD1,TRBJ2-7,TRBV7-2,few,TGTGCCAGCAGCTATAGGTCGGGACAGGGATTCTACGAGCAGTACTTC,CASSYRSGQGFYEQYF
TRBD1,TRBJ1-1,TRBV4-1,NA,TGCGCCAGCAGCCACCACCCGGGACAGCCGAACACTGAAGCTTTCTTT,CASSHHPGQPNTEAFF
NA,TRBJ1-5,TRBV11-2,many,TGTGCCAGCAGCTTAGAGCGAAGTCCCGGACCGGACCAACTTCACCAGCCCCAGCATTTT,CASSLERSPGPDQLHQPQHF
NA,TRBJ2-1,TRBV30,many,TGTGCCTGGACGGTGGGAGGCACCTACAATGAGCAGTTCTTC,CAWTVGGTYNEQFF
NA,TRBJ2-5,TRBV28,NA,TGTGCCAGCAGGTCGTTGAAGAGAAGAGAGACCCAGTACTTC,CASRSLKRRETQYF
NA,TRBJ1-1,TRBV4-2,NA,TGTGCCAGCAGCCAAGATCAGGCAGCGAACACTGAAGCTTTCTTT,CASSQDQAANTEAFF